This TCR beta chain was captured by sequencing in a study of T cell responses to AZD1222 COVID-19 vaccine (dated by TCRdb to the early 2020s). General notes on the study: TCR sequencing was performed for 230 to 250 trial participants, of whom around 200 were given two doses of AZD1222 and some 26 were given two doses of MenACWY control vaccine. Trial participants were enrolled into age subgroups of 18-55, 56-69 and 70-plus years, which contained about 160, 30 and 59 TCR-sequenced participants, respectively. General findings and caveats noted by the study authors: After two AZD1222 doses, spike-specific TCR breadth and depth were significantly higher than at day 0 and than in MenACWY recipients. The whole spike protein was spanned by vaccine-associated CD4 TCRs, and dominant responses were seen in regions 160-218 and 743-854. No day 14 peak-response samples were available, so repertoires were characterized only after the peak T cell response. Participants were mostly white British and included more females than males, and it was suggested by the authors that clonal diversity may have been underestimated. The 56-69-year group was small, and its depth increase did not reach significance, likely because of low power. Conclusions about previously exposed vaccinees were limited because only 6 or 7 AZD1222 recipients were SARS-CoV-2 seropositive at baseline. Epitopes outside the regions mutated in the B.1.351 and B.1.1.7 variants were reportedly recognized by nearly half of the unique spike-specific TCRs.

Sample time point, as interpreted from the label and publication: about 28 days (+/-7) after the second vaccine dose. Because spike-specific TCR depth and breadth did not differ between the two schedules, AZD1222 recipients who got a second dose at roughly 4 weeks were pooled with those who got a second dose at roughly 12 weeks. Samples from vaccinated people were obtained from the UK trials COV001 and COV002, which included a single-blind randomized controlled phase 2/3 trial of AZD1222 (ChAdOx1 nCoV-19) in healthy adults. For TCRbeta chain sequencing, PBMC samples from trial participants were taken at day 0 and at day 28 after the second dose. In the case of this clone: Which antigen it targets is not known. No much larger clone exists at a distance of one base, and base qualities are not known.

From a lookup of the germline V gene, CDR1 and CDR2 are MDHEN and SYDVKM. The CDR3 starts with the cysteine, ends with the phenylalanine, and has 13 residues. The entry retains the CDR3 DNA only, 39 bases that are in frame from base 1. V lost 6 bases and J lost 8 bases; the stretch between them is 13 bases long. The CDR3 regions of human TCRbeta chains were subjected to immunosequencing. The source study handled its data this way. TCRs in the repertoires were compared against a reference library of SARS-CoV-2-specific TCRs that had been generated with the MIRA antigen-specificity platform. Breadth was defined as the fraction of unique TCRs that were SARS-CoV-2-associated, and depth was defined as the fraction of total T cells that were SARS-CoV-2-associated. Using the MIRA data, every spike-specific TCR was mapped to the spike region that the TCR reacted to and assigned to either a CD4 or a CD8 class. Log10-transformed breadth and depth values were compared by one-way ANOVA with Sidak's multiple comparisons tests. In its TCRdb copy, this immuneACCESS table keeps in-frame sequences only and misses some clones. Where compared with another copy, unresolved V genes explain less than half of these, and the others have no known cause. The DNA gave D and trimming, while V, J and clone size come from that table. Within this sample are 120,000 or so clones, with approximately 90% of them counted one time only. Roughly 15% of the sample belongs to the ten largest clones.

The rearrangement joined TRBV28 to TRBJ1-4, with the D gene too uncertain to name. The clonotype originates from an adult who received the AZD1222 COVID-19 vaccine. Here the sequenced sample was peripheral blood, taken 28 days after the second AZD1222 dose. DNA sequence: TGTGCCAGCAGGCCGACCCCGAGAGAAAAACTGTTTTTT. Protein translation: CASRPTPREKLFF. The reference TRBV28 and TRBJ1-4 proteins fill in what lies around the CDR3, so the full variable domain reads DVKVTQSSRYLVKRTGEKVFLECVQDMDHENMFWYRQDPGLGLRLIYFSYDVKMKEKGDIPEGYSVSREKKERFSLILESASTNQTSMYLCASRPTPREKLFFGSGTQLSVL.